This T cell receptor (beta chain) was identified during a study of shared clonotypes between healthy human individuals. TCRdb's copy holds only in-frame clones and misses some; the assay was immunoSEQ multiplex PCR. The top ten clones hold approximately 35% of a sample with about 690,000 clones, 90% of them seen once. The CDR3 is 14 residues long. Per germline, CDR1 SEHNR and CDR2 FQNEAQ (reference sequence). The V end was cut by 5 bases, the J end by 0 bases, with 10 bases between. Sequenced material: memory CD8+ T cells from PBMCs. Subset of the sample: CD45RO+ cells pooled with CCR7-negative TemRA cells. This receptor was identified in a young man in good health. Some clones in this sample may be carry-over from other donors' samples. The chain joins TRBV7-9 to TRBJ1-1; D gene ambiguous. The CDR3 here is CASSTRDLNTEAFF. The CDR3, as DNA: TGTGCCAGCAGCACACGGGATTTGAACACTGAAGCTTTCTTT.